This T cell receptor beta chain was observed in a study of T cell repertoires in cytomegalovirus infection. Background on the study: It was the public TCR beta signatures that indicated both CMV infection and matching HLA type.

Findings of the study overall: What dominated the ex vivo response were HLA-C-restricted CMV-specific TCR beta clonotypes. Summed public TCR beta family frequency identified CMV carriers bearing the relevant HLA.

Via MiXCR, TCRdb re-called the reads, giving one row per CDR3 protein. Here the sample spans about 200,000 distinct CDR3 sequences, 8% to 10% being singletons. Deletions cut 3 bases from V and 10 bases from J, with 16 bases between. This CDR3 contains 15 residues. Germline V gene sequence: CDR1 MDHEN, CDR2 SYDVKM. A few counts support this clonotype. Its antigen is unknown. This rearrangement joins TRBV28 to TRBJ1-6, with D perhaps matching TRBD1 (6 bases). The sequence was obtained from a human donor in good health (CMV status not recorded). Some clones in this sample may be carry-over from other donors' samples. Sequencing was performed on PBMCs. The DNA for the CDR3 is TGTGCCAGCAGTTTCCCCGACAGGACGGGATCACCCCTCCACTTT. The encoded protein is CASSFPDRTGSPLHF.